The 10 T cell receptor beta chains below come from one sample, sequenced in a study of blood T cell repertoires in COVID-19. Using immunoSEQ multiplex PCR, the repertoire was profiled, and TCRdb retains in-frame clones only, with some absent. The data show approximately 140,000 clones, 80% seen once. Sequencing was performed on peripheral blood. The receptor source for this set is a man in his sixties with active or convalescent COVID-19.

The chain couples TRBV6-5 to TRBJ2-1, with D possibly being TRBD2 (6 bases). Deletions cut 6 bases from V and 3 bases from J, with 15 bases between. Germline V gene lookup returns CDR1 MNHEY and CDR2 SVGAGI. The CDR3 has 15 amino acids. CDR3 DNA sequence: TGTGCCAGCAGAGGAGGGCCGGGGGACTACAATGAGCAGTTCTTC. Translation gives CASRGGPGDYNEQFF.

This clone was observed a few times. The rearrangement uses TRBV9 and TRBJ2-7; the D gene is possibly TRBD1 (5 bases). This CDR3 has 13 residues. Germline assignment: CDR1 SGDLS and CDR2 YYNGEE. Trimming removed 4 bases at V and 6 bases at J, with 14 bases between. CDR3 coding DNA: TGTGCCAGCAGCCCACCTACTCAGGGCGAGCAGTACTTC. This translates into CASSPPTQGEQYF.

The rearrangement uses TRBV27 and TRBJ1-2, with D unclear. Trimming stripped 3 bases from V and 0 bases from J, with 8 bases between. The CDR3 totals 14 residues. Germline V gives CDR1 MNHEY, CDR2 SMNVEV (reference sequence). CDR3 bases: TGTGCCAGCAGTTTTTCACAAGCTAACTATGGCTACACCTTC. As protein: CASSFSQANYGYTF.

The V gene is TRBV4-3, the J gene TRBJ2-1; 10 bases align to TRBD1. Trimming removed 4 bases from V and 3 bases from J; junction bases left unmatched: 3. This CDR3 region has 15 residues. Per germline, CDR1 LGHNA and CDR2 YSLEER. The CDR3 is CASSPTGGFYNEQFF. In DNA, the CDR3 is TGCGCCAGCAGCCCGACAGGGGGCTTCTACAATGAGCAGTTCTTC.

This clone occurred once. CDR3 in DNA: TGTGCCAGTAGTATTCTGGGGCTAGGAGCCAAAAACATTCAGTACTTC. Translated: CASSILGLGAKNIQYF. V usage is TRBV19 and J usage is TRBJ2-4; TRBD1 is a possible D gene (5 bases). V shed 3 bases and J shed 0 bases, with 12 bases lying between them. This CDR3 contains 16 residues. Germline V gives CDR1 LNHDA, CDR2 SQIVND (reference sequence).

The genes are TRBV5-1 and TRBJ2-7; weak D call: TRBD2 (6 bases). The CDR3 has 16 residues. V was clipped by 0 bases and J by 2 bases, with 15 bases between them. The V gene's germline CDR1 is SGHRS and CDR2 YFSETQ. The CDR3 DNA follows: TGCGCCAGCAGCTTGGGGGGTAGCGGAAATACCTACGAGCAGTACTTC. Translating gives CASSLGGSGNTYEQYF.

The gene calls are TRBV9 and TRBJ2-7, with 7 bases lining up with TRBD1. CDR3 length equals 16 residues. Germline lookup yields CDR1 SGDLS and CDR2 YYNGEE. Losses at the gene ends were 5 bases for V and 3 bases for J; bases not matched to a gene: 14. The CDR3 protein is CASRNNEGTENYEQYF. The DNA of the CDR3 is TGTGCCAGCAGAAACAATGAGGGGACAGAAAACTACGAGCAGTACTTC.

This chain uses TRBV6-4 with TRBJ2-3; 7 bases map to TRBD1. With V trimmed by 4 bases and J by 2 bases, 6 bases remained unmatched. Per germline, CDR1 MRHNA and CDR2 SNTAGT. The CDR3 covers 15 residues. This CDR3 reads CASSAQGHYTDTQYF. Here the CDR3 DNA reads TGTGCCAGCAGTGCACAGGGGCACTACACAGATACGCAGTATTTT.

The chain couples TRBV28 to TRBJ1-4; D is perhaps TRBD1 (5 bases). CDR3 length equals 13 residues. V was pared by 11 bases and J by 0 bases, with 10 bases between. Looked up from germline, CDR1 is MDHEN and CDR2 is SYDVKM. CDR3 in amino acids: CASRGTTNEKLFF. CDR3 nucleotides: TGTGCCTCTAGGGGTACAACTAATGAAAAACTGTTTTTT.

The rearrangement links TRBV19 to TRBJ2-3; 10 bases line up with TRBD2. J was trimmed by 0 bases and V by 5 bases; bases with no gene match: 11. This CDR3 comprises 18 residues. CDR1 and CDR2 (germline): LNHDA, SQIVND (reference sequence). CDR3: CASSGRYRTSGSTDTQYF. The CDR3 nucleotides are TGTGCCAGTAGTGGGCGATACCGGACTAGCGGTAGCACAGATACGCAGTATTTT.